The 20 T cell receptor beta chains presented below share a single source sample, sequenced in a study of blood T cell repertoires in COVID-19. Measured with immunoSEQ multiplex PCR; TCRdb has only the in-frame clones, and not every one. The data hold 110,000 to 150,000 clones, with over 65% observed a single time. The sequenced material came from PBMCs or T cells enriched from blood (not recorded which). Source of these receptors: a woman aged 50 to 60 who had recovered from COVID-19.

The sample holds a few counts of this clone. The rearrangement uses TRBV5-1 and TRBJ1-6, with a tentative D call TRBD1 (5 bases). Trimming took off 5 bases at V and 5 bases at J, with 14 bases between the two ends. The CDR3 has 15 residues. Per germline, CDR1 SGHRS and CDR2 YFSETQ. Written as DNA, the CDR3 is TGCGCCAGCAGATCCACCGGGACTAATAATTCACCCCTCCACTTT. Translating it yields CASRSTGTNNSPLHF.

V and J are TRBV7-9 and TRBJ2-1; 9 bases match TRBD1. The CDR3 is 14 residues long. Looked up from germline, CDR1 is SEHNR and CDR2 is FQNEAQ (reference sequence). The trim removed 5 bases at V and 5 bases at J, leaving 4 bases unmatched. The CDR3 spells CASSRTGDHNEQFF. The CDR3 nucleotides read TGTGCCAGCAGCCGGACAGGGGATCACAATGAGCAGTTCTTC.

CDR3: CASSEWQGTTEAFF. The CDR3 nucleotides read TGTGCCAGCAGTGAATGGCAGGGAACCACTGAAGCTTTCTTT. The J gene is TRBJ1-1, the V gene TRBV2, with a possible D match to TRBD1 (5 bases). The germline gives CDR1 SNHLY, CDR2 FYNNEI. The V end lost 2 bases, the J end lost 4 bases, and 11 bases lay between the germline ends. The CDR3 is made up of 14 amino acids.

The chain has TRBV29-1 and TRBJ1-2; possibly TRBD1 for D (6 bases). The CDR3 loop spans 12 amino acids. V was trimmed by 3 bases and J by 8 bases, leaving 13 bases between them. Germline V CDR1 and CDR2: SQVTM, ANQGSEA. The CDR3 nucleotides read TGCAGCGTTGATACAGGGACGGGAGGCTACACCTTC. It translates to CSVDTGTGGYTF.

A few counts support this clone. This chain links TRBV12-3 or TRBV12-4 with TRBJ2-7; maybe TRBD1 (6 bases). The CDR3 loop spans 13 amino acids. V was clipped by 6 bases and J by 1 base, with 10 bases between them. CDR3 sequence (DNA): TGTGCCAGCAGCGAAGGACAGTCCTACGAGCAGTACTTC. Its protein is CASSEGQSYEQYF.

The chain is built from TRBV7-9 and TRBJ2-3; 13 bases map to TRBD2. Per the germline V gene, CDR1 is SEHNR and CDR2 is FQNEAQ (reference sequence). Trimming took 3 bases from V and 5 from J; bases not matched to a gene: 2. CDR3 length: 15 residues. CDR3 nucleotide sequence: TGTGCCAGCAGCTTGACTAGCGGGGGGTTAGATACGCAGTATTTT. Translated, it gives CASSLTSGGLDTQYF.

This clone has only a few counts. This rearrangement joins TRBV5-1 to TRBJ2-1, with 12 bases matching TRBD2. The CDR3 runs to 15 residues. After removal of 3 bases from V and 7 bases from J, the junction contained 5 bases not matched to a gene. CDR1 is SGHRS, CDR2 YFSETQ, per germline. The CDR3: CASSYLAGGQNEQFF. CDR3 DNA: TGCGCCAGCAGCTATCTAGCGGGGGGGCAAAATGAGCAGTTCTTC.

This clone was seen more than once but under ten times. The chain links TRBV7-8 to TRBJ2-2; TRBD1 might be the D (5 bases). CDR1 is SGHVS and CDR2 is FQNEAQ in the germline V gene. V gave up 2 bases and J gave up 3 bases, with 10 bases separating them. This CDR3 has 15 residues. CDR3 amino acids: CASSLRQKYTGELFF. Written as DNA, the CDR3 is TGTGCCAGCAGCTTAAGACAGAAATACACCGGGGAGCTGTTTTTT.

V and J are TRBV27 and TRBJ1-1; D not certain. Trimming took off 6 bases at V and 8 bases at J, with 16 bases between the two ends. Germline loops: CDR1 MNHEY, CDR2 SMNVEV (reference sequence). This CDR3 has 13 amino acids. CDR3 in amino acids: CASSLKWGGEAFF. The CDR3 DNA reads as TGTGCCAGCAGCTTGAAGTGGGGAGGCGAAGCTTTCTTT.

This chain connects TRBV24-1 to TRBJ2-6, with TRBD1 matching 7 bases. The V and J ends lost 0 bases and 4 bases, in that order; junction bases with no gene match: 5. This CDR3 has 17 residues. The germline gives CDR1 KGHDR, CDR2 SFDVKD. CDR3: CATSDLPQGPGANVLTF. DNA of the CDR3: TGTGCCACCAGTGATTTGCCACAGGGGCCAGGGGCCAACGTCCTGACTTTC.

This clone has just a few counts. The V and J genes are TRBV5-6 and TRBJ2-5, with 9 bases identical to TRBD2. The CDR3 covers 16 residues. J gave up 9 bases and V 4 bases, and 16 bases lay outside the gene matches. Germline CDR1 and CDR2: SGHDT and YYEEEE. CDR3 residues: CASSPGVAGAAAAQYF. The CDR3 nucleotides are TGTGCCAGCAGCCCGGGGGTAGCGGGGGCCGCCGCGGCCCAGTACTTC.

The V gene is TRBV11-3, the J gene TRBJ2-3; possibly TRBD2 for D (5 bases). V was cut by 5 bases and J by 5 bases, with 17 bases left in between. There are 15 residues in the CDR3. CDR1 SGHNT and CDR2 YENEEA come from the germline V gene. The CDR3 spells CASSLGSLGKDTQYF. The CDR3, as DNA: TGTGCCAGCAGCCTTGGGAGTCTCGGGAAAGATACGCAGTATTTT.

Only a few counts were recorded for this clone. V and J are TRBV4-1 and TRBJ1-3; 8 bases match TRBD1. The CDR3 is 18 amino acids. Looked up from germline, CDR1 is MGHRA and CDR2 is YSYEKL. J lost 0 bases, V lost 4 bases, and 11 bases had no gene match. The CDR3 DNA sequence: TGCGCCAGCAGCCTAAACGCACGGGACAGGCCCTCTGGAAACACCATATATTTT. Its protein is CASSLNARDRPSGNTIYF.

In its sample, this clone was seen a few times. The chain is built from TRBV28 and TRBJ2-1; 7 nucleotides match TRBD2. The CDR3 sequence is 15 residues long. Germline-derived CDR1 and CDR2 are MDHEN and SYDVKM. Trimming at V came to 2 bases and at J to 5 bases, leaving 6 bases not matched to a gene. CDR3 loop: CASSLVGGSDNEQFF. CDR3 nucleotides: TGTGCCAGCAGTTTAGTCGGGGGGTCCGACAATGAGCAGTTCTTC.

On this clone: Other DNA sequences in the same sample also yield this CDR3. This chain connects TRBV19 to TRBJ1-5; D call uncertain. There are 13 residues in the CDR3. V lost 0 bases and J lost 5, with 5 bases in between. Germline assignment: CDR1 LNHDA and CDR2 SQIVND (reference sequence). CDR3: CASSIDRDQPQHF. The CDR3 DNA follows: TGTGCCAGTAGTATAGATCGAGATCAGCCCCAGCATTTT.

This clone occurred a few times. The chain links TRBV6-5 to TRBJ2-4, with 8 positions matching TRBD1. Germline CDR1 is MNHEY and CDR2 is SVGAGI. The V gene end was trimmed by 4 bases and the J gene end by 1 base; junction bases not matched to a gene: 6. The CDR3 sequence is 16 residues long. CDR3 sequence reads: CASSLDRAGAKNIQYF. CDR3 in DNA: TGTGCCAGCAGTTTGGACAGGGCGGGGGCCAAAAACATTCAGTACTTC.

Here the CDR3 DNA reads TGTGCCAGCAGCATTGGACAGGAGGTCTACGAGCAGTACTTC. The encoded protein is CASSIGQEVYEQYF. The chain uses TRBV7-6 and TRBJ2-7, with TRBD1 matching over 7 bases. V shed 5 bases and J 3 bases; nucleotides not matched to a gene: 7. CDR1 and CDR2 (germline): SGHVS, FNYEAQ. The CDR3 covers 14 residues.

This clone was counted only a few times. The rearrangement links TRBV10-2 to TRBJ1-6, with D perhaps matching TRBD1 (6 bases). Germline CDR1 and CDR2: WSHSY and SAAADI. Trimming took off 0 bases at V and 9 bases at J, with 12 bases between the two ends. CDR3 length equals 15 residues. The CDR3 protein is CASSESVQGSSPLHF. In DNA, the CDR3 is TGCGCCAGCAGTGAGTCGGTACAGGGATCTTCACCCCTCCACTTT.

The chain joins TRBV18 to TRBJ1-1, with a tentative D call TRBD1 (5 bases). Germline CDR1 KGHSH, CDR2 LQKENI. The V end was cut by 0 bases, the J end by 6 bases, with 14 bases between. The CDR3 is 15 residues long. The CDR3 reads CASSPPLAGFPEAFF. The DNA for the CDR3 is TGTGCCAGCTCACCACCGTTGGCAGGGTTCCCTGAAGCTTTCTTT. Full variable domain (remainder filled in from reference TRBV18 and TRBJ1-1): NAGVMQNPRHLVRRRGQEARLRCSPMKGHSHVYWYRQLPEEGLKFMVYLQKENIIDESGMPKERFSAEFPKEGPSILRIQQVVRGDSAAYFCASSPPLAGFPEAFFGQGTRLTVV.

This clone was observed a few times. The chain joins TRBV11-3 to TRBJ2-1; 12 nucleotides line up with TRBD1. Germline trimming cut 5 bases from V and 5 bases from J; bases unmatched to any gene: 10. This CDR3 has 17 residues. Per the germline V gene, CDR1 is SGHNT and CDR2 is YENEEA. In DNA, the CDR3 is TGTGCCAGCAGCACCCGGGACAGGGGGCCGCATAACAATGAGCAGTTCTTC. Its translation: CASSTRDRGPHNNEQFF.